This record looks at one T cell receptor (beta chain) sequence and its context. V was cut by 0 bases and J by 9 bases, with 27 bases left in between. CDR1 MGHRA and CDR2 YSYEKL come from the germline V gene. The length of the CDR3 is 20 residues. This sample is part of a study of blood T cell repertoires in COVID-19. Study overall: Sites in the United States, Italy and Spain provided acute and convalescent COVID-19 samples. In each case, the material was cDNA or gDNA derived from T cells, B-cell-depleted T cells, or PBMCs.

In the original analysis: Amplification with reference gene primers provided the estimates of nucleated cell counts. This table comes from immunoSEQ multiplex PCR, and its TCRdb copy is limited to in-frame clones, with some not included. The V and J calls and clone size come from that table; D and trimming were worked out from the DNA. The data show about 240,000 clones, with roughly four fifths seen just once and 3.5% to 4.5% held by the top ten. Sequencing input: peripheral blood. This receptor was taken from a man aged 50 or older with acute or convalescent COVID-19. The chain is built from TRBV4-1 and TRBJ1-6; D is possibly TRBD1 (5 bases). The CDR3 here is CASSQEGREVGAREGSPLHF. The CDR3 coding sequence is TGCGCCAGCAGCCAAGAAGGTCGTGAGGTAGGGGCCAGGGAAGGTTCACCCCTCCACTTT.